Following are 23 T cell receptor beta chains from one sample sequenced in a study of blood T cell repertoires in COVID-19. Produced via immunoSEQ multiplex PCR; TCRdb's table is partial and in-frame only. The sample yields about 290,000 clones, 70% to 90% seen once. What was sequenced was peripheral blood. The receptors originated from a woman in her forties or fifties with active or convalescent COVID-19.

The CDR3 reads CASSLLANQPQHF. CDR3 coding DNA: TGTGCCAGCAGCCTACTCGCCAATCAGCCCCAGCATTTT. This chain links TRBV11-2 with TRBJ1-5; D gene unclear. CDR3 length: 13 amino acids. V was clipped by 5 bases and J by 3 bases, with 8 bases between them. The V gene's germline CDR1 is SGHAT and CDR2 FQNNGV.

Here the CDR3 DNA reads TGTGCCAGCAGTGAAGCGAGCGGACTAGCGGGAGATGAGCAGTTCTTC. Its translation is CASSEASGLAGDEQFF. This sequence joins TRBV2 and TRBJ2-1; TRBD2 matches 13 bases. This CDR3 contains 16 residues. The ends lost 0 bases at V and 8 bases at J; junction bases unmatched: 4. Germline V gene data show CDR1 as SNHLY and CDR2 as FYNNEI.

The CDR3 DNA follows: TGTGCCAGCAGCTGGACTAGCGGTTACACCGGGGAGCTGTTTTTT. It codes for CASSWTSGYTGELFF. The gene calls are TRBV7-9 and TRBJ2-2; 10 nucleotides match TRBD2. The V and J ends lost 4 bases and 3 bases, in that order; junction bases with no gene match: 2. CDR1 is SEHNR and CDR2 is FQNEAQ in the germline V gene (reference sequence). This CDR3 comprises 15 residues.

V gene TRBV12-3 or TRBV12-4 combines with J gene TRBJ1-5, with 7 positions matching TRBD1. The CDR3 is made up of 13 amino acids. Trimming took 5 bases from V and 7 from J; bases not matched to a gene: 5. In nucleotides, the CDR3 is TGTGCCAGCAGTGGGACAGCTGGGCAGCCCCAGCATTTT. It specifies CASSGTAGQPQHF.

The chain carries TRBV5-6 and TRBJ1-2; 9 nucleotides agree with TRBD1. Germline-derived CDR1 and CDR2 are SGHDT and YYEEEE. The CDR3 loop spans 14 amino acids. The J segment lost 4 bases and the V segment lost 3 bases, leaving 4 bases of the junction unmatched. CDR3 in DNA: TGTGCCAGCAGCTCGGACAGGGGAGTCTATGGCTACACCTTC. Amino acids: CASSSDRGVYGYTF.

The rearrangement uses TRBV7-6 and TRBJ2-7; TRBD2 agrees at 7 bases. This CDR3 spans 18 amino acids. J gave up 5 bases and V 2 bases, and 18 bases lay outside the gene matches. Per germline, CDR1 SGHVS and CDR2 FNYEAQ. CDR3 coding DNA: TGTGCCAGCAGCTTATTTCATGAACGCGGGAGAAACGTCGACGAGCAGTACTTC. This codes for CASSLFHERGRNVDEQYF.

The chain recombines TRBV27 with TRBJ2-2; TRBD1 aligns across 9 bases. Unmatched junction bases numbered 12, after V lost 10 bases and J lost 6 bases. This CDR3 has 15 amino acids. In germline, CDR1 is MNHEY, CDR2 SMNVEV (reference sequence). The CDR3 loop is CATTHRDRVAGELFF. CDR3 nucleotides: TGTGCCACCACCCACCGGGACAGGGTAGCCGGGGAGCTGTTTTTT.

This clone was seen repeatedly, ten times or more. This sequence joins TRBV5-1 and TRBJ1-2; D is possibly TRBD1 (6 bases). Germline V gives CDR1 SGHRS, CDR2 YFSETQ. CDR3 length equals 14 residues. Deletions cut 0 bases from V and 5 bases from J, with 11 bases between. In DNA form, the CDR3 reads TGCGCCAGCAGCTTGGTACAGGGCCAGTATGGCTACACCTTC. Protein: CASSLVQGQYGYTF. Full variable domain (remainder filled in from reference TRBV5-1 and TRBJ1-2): KAGVTQTPRYLIKTRGQQVTLSCSPISGHRSVSWYQQTPGQGLQFLFEYFSETQRNKGNFPGRFSGRQFSNSRSEMNVSTLELGDSALYLCASSLVQGQYGYTFGSGTRLTVV.

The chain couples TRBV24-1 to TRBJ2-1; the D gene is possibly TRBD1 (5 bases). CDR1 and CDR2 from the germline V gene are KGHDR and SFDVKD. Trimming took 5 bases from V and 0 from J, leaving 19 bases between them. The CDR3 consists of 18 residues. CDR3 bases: TGTGCCACCAGTGGTGGCCCCGCCCAGGGAAGCTCCTACAATGAGCAGTTCTTC. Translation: CATSGGPAQGSSYNEQFF.

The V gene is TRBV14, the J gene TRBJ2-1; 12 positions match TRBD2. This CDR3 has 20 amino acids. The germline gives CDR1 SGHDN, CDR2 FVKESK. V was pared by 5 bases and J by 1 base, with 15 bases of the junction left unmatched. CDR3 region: CASSTAIILAGGSSYNEQFF. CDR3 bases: TGTGCCAGCAGCACAGCCATTATTCTAGCGGGAGGGAGTTCCTACAATGAGCAGTTCTTC. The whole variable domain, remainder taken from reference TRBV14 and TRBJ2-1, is EAGVTQFPSHSVIEKGQTVTLRCDPISGHDNLYWYRRVMGKEIKFLLHFVKESKQDESGMPNNRFLAERTGGTYSTLKVQPAELEDSGVYFCASSTAIILAGGSSYNEQFFGPGTRLTVL.

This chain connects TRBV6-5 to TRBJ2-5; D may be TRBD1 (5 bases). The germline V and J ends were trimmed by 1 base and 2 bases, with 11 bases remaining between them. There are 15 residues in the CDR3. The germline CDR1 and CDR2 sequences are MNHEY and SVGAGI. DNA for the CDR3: TGTGCCAGCAGTTACTGGTCAGGGTATCAAGAGACCCAGTACTTC. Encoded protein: CASSYWSGYQETQYF.

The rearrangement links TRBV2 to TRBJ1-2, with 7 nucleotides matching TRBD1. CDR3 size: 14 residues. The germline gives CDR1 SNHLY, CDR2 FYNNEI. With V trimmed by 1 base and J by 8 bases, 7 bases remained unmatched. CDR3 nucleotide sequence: TGTGCCAGCAGTGAAGACTACAGGGGAGAGGGCTACACCTTC. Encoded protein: CASSEDYRGEGYTF.

The CDR3 coding sequence is TGTGCCAGCAGCCCAATCCAGGGGACCTATGGCTACACCTTC. It specifies CASSPIQGTYGYTF. V is TRBV7-9 and J is TRBJ1-2; D might be TRBD1 (6 bases). Germline V lookup: CDR1 SEHNR, CDR2 FQNEAQ (reference sequence). V shed 5 bases and J shed 4 bases, with 14 bases lying between them. The CDR3 has 14 residues.

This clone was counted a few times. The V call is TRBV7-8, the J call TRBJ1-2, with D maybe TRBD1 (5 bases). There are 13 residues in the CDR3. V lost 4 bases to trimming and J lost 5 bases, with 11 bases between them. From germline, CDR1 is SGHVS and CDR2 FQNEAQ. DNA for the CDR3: TGTGCCAGCAGCTCTGGCAGGGAATATGGCTACACCTTC. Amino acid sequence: CASSSGREYGYTF.

CDR3 coding DNA: TGCGCCAGCAGCCAAGTGATGATAGCGGGAGGGCAGGGAGATACGCAGTATTTT. As protein: CASSQVMIAGGQGDTQYF. The chain recombines TRBV4-1 with TRBJ2-3, with 11 nucleotides matching TRBD2. The junction had 11 bases not matched to a gene; V was cut back by 1 base and J by 5 bases. CDR1 is MGHRA, CDR2 YSYEKL, per germline. This CDR3 spans 18 amino acids.

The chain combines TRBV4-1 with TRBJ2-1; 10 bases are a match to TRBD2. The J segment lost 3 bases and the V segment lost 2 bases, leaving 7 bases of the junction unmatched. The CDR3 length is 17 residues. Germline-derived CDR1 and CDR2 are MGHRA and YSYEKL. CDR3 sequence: CASSQWTSGRNYNEQFF. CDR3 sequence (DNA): TGCGCCAGCAGCCAATGGACTAGCGGCCGAAACTACAATGAGCAGTTCTTC.

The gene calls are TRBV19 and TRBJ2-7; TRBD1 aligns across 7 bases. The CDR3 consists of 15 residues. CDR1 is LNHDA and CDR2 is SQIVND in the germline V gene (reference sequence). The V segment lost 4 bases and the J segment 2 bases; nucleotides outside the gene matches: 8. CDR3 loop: CASSTRQGSPYEQYF. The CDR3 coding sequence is TGTGCCAGTAGTACCCGACAGGGCAGTCCCTACGAGCAGTACTTC.

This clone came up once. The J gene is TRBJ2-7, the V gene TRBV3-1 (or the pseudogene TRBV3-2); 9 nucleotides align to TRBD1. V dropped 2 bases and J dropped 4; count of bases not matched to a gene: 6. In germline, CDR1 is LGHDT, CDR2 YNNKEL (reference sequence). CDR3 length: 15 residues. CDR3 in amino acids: CASSQPGTGRYEQYF. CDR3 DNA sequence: TGTGCCAGCAGCCAACCCGGGACAGGGAGATACGAGCAGTACTTC.

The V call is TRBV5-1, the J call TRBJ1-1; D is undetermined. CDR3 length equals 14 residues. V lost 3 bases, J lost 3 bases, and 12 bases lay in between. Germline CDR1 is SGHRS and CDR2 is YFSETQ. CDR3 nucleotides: TGCGCCAGCAGCTGGACTACCGAAGACACTGAAGCTTTCTTT. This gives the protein CASSWTTEDTEAFF.

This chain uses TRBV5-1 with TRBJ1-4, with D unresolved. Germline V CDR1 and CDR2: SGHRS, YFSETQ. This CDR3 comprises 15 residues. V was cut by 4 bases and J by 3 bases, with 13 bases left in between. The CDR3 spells CASSVAGSPNEKLFF. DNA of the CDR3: TGCGCCAGCAGCGTAGCGGGGTCCCCTAATGAAAAACTGTTTTTT.

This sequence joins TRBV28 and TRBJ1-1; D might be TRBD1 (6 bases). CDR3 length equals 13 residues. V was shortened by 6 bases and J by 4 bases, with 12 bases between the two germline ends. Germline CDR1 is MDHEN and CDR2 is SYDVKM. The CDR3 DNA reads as TGTGCCAGCAGACTAACAGGGCGCACTGAAGCTTTCTTT. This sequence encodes CASRLTGRTEAFF.

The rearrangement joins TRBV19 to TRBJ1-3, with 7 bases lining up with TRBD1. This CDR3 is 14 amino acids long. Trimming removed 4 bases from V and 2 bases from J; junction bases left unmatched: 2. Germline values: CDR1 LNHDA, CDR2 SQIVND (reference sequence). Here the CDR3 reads CASSRQGPGNTIYF. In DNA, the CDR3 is TGTGCCAGTAGTAGACAGGGCCCTGGAAACACCATATATTTT.

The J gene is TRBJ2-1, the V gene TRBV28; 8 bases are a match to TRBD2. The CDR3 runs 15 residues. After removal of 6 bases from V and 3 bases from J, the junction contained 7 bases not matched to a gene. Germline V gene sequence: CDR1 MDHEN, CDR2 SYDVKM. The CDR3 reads CASSPSGRVYNEQFF. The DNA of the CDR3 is TGTGCCAGCAGCCCAAGCGGGAGAGTCTACAATGAGCAGTTCTTC.